The present T cell receptor beta chain was sequenced within a study of beta chain features in type 1 diabetes. General study findings and limits: The study found fewer insertions and more deletions at VDJ junctions in type 1 diabetes patients.

Over 95% purity was reached by all sorted populations. Expressed TCRB transcripts were sequenced, since all the RNA that had been isolated was reverse transcribed. Assay used: immunoSEQ multiplex PCR; TCRdb lists only in-frame clones, some missing. The table includes under 350,000 clones, about 7.8% detected once. Notes on this clone: Antigen specificity is unknown.

V shed 4 bases, J shed 2 bases, and the junction held 7 bases outside the gene matches. The CDR3 consists of 15 residues. Germline V gene sequence: CDR1 SGHRS, CDR2 YFSETQ. Sequencing input: central memory CD4+ T cells from blood. This chain connects TRBV5-1 to TRBJ2-3; 7 bases are shared with TRBD2. The sequence came from a woman aged 18-30 years in good health. DNA for the CDR3: TGCGCCAGCAGCCTCAGCGGGGCGAACACAGATACGCAGTATTTT. It translates to CASSLSGANTDTQYF.